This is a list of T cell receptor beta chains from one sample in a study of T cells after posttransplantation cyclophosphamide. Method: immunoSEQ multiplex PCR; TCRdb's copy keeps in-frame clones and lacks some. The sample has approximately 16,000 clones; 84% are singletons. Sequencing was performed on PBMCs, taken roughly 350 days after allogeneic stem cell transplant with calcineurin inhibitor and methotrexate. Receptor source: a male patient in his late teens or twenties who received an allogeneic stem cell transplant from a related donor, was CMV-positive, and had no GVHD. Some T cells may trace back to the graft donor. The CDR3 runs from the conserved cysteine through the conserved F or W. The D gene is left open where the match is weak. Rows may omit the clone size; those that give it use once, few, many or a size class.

CDR3nt: TGTGCCAGCTCAGGGGGACTAGCAAAAGAGACCCAGTACTTC
CDR3aa: CASSGGLAKETQYF
d_gene: TRBD2
v_gene: TRBV18
abundance: .
j_gene: TRBJ2-5
len: 14

CDR3nt: TGTGCCAGCAGTGGGACTTTCCAAGCCCATCAGCCCCAGCATTTT
CDR3aa: CASSGTFQAHQPQHF
d_gene: .
v_gene: TRBV6-1
abundance: .
j_gene: TRBJ1-5
len: 15

CDR3nt: TGCGCCAGCAGCCAAGATGCTGTCATTGCGTTCACAGGGGGCCTCTACAGTGAGCAGTTCTTC
CDR3aa: CASSQDAVIAFTGGLYSEQFF
d_gene: TRBD1
v_gene: TRBV4-3
abundance: .
j_gene: TRBJ2-1
len: 21

CDR3nt: TGTGCCAGCAGCCCCCCTTCCTCGAGGGACTCTGGAAACACCATATATTTT
CDR3aa: CASSPPSSRDSGNTIYF
d_gene: .
v_gene: TRBV7-9
abundance: .
j_gene: TRBJ1-3
len: 17

CDR3nt: TGTGCCAGCAGTGGCCTCATCGGGGGGGCGGGGAGGGATACGCAGTATTTT
CDR3aa: CASSGLIGGAGRDTQYF
d_gene: TRBD2
v_gene: TRBV27
abundance: .
j_gene: TRBJ2-3
len: 17

CDR3nt: TGCGCCAGCAGTCAAGGACAGGGGGGCCCGGTAGGTGTTTACGAGCAGTACTTC
CDR3aa: CASSQGQGGPVGVYEQYF
d_gene: TRBD1
v_gene: TRBV23-1
abundance: .
j_gene: TRBJ2-7
len: 18

CDR3nt: TGTGCCGTCAAGGGGGCGAAAGGACGGAACACTGAAGCTTTCTTT
CDR3aa: CAVKGAKGRNTEAFF
d_gene: TRBD1
v_gene: TRBV19
abundance: .
j_gene: TRBJ1-1
len: 15

CDR3nt: TGTGCCAGCAGCCCCGGTGACAGATCCACCGGGGAGCTGTTTTTT
CDR3aa: CASSPGDRSTGELFF
d_gene: .
v_gene: TRBV9
abundance: .
j_gene: TRBJ2-2
len: 15

CDR3nt: TGTGCCAGCTTTAGGGCCAGGGGATCCTACGAGCAGTACTTC
CDR3aa: CASFRARGSYEQYF
d_gene: .
v_gene: TRBV2
abundance: .
j_gene: TRBJ2-7
len: 14

CDR3nt: TGTGCCTGGGCAGGCTCGGGGGGCTACGAGCAGTACTTC
CDR3aa: CAWAGSGGYEQYF
d_gene: TRBD2
v_gene: TRBV30
abundance: .
j_gene: TRBJ2-7
len: 13

CDR3nt: TGTGCCAGCAGCTCGGGACTAGCAAATCAGCCCCAGCATTTT
CDR3aa: CASSSGLANQPQHF
d_gene: .
v_gene: TRBV27
abundance: .
j_gene: TRBJ1-5
len: 14

CDR3nt: TGTGCCAGCAGTACAGGGTACACCGGGGAGCTGTTTTTT
CDR3aa: CASSTGYTGELFF
d_gene: .
v_gene: TRBV2
abundance: .
j_gene: TRBJ2-2
len: 13

CDR3nt: TGTGCCAGCAGTTTGCGGGTTGATGACAGGGGGCGGTACGAGCAGTACTTC
CDR3aa: CASSLRVDDRGRYEQYF
d_gene: TRBD1
v_gene: TRBV27
abundance: .
j_gene: TRBJ2-7
len: 17

CDR3nt: TGTGCCAGCGGTGAAGACAGGGGAAATCAGCCCCAGCATTTT
CDR3aa: CASGEDRGNQPQHF
d_gene: TRBD1
v_gene: TRBV2
abundance: .
j_gene: TRBJ1-5
len: 14

CDR3nt: TGTGCCAGCAGTGAAGGGGAGACTAGCGCTTCCTACGAGCAGTACTTC
CDR3aa: CASSEGETSASYEQYF
d_gene: TRBD2
v_gene: TRBV6-1
abundance: .
j_gene: TRBJ2-7
len: 16

CDR3nt: TGTGCCAGCAGCTTAAGTGGGACTAGTATGATGCAGTTCTTC
CDR3aa: CASSLSGTSMMQFF
d_gene: TRBD2
v_gene: TRBV7-3
abundance: .
j_gene: TRBJ2-1
len: 14

CDR3nt: TGTGCCAGCCAAGGGGCAGGATCGAACACCGGGGAGCTGTTTTTT
CDR3aa: CASQGAGSNTGELFF
d_gene: .
v_gene: TRBV11-3
abundance: .
j_gene: TRBJ2-2
len: 15

CDR3nt: TGTGCCAGCAGCTCGGACACGTGGTCCTACGAGCAGTACTTC
CDR3aa: CASSSDTWSYEQYF
d_gene: .
v_gene: TRBV11-2
abundance: once
j_gene: TRBJ2-7
len: 14

CDR3nt: TGTGCCAGCAGCACCGGACAGGGGAGGGGATTGATCTACGAGCAGTACTTC
CDR3aa: CASSTGQGRGLIYEQYF
d_gene: TRBD1
v_gene: TRBV7-6
abundance: .
j_gene: TRBJ2-7
len: 17

CDR3nt: TGTGCCAGCAGCTCCGCTACGAACACCGGGGAGCTGTTTTTT
CDR3aa: CASSSATNTGELFF
d_gene: .
v_gene: TRBV7-9
abundance: .
j_gene: TRBJ2-2
len: 14

CDR3nt: TGTGCCAGCAGGGAGGGTCCTCTCGGCGAGCAGTACTTC
CDR3aa: CASREGPLGEQYF
d_gene: .
v_gene: TRBV6-1
abundance: .
j_gene: TRBJ2-7
len: 13

CDR3nt: TGTGCCAGCAGCCAAGACGGGGGTGAGCAGTTCTTC
CDR3aa: CASSQDGGEQFF
d_gene: .
v_gene: TRBV4-2
abundance: .
j_gene: TRBJ2-1
len: 12

CDR3nt: TGCGCCAGCAGCCAAGTCGCGGGAGTTGGATACGAGCAGTACTTC
CDR3aa: CASSQVAGVGYEQYF
d_gene: TRBD2
v_gene: TRBV4-3
abundance: .
j_gene: TRBJ2-7
len: 15

CDR3nt: TGTGCCAGCAGTGAAGGGGAGAGAAATACTGAAGCTTTCTTT
CDR3aa: CASSEGERNTEAFF
d_gene: .
v_gene: TRBV2
abundance: .
j_gene: TRBJ1-1
len: 14

CDR3nt: TGTGCCAGCAGTGACTCTTCCTACAGTGAGCAGTTCTTC
CDR3aa: CASSDSSYSEQFF
d_gene: .
v_gene: TRBV6-4
abundance: .
j_gene: TRBJ2-1
len: 13

CDR3nt: TGTGCCACCAGCAGAGGTAGCGGGAGTGTGGACACCGGGGAGCTGTTTTTT
CDR3aa: CATSRGSGSVDTGELFF
d_gene: TRBD2
v_gene: TRBV15
abundance: .
j_gene: TRBJ2-2
len: 17

CDR3nt: TGCGCCAGCAGCCCTGTCATAGTGGTGCAGCCCCAGCATTTT
CDR3aa: CASSPVIVVQPQHF
d_gene: .
v_gene: TRBV4-1
abundance: once
j_gene: TRBJ1-5
len: 14

CDR3nt: TGTGCCAGCATCAAACAGGGGAACACTGAAGCTTTCTTT
CDR3aa: CASIKQGNTEAFF
d_gene: .
v_gene: TRBV27
abundance: .
j_gene: TRBJ1-1
len: 13

CDR3nt: TGTGCCAGCAGCCCACGGGGAGACTACAATGAGCAGTTCTTC
CDR3aa: CASSPRGDYNEQFF
d_gene: .
v_gene: TRBV7-3
abundance: .
j_gene: TRBJ2-1
len: 14

CDR3nt: TGTGCCAGCTCACCACTCTCGACTAGCGGGAAAACCTACGAGCAGTACTTC
CDR3aa: CASSPLSTSGKTYEQYF
d_gene: TRBD2
v_gene: TRBV18
abundance: once
j_gene: TRBJ2-7
len: 17

CDR3nt: TGCGCCAGCAGCCCTGGGGGCCTGGACACGGTCCTTCCTGGCTACACCTTC
CDR3aa: CASSPGGLDTVLPGYTF
d_gene: .
v_gene: TRBV4-1
abundance: .
j_gene: TRBJ1-2
len: 17

CDR3nt: TGCAGCGTTTGGGACAGGGCGACCCAGTACTTC
CDR3aa: CSVWDRATQYF
d_gene: TRBD1
v_gene: TRBV29-1
abundance: .
j_gene: TRBJ2-5
len: 11

CDR3nt: TGCGCCAGCAGCTTGGGGGACAGGGAGGAGACCCAGTACTTC
CDR3aa: CASSLGDREETQYF
d_gene: TRBD1
v_gene: TRBV5-1
abundance: .
j_gene: TRBJ2-5
len: 14

CDR3nt: TGTGCCAGCAGCTCCGATTGGCAAGGGGGCCGGGGCAATCAGCCCCAGCATTTT
CDR3aa: CASSSDWQGGRGNQPQHF
d_gene: TRBD1
v_gene: TRBV28
abundance: .
j_gene: TRBJ1-5
len: 18

CDR3nt: TGTGCCACCAGCAGAGATCTGTACGGGGGGAGCAGTGAGCAGTTCTTC
CDR3aa: CATSRDLYGGSSEQFF
d_gene: TRBD2
v_gene: TRBV15
abundance: few
j_gene: TRBJ2-1
len: 16

CDR3nt: TGCGCCAGCAGCCAAGGAGTGTTGGATGAGCAGTTCTTC
CDR3aa: CASSQGVLDEQFF
d_gene: .
v_gene: TRBV4-3
abundance: .
j_gene: TRBJ2-1
len: 13

CDR3nt: TGTGCCACCAGCAGAGAGGGGGGTAGCCGGGTGTGGCAGTACTTC
CDR3aa: CATSREGGSRVWQYF
d_gene: .
v_gene: TRBV15
abundance: .
j_gene: TRBJ2-7
len: 15

CDR3nt: TGTGCCAGCAGTGAAGGGACAGGGGGCACAGATACGCAGTATTTT
CDR3aa: CASSEGTGGTDTQYF
d_gene: TRBD1
v_gene: TRBV6-4
abundance: few
j_gene: TRBJ2-3
len: 15

CDR3nt: TGTGCCAGCAGTTTTAGCTCCTACGAGCAGTACTTC
CDR3aa: CASSFSSYEQYF
d_gene: .
v_gene: TRBV28
abundance: .
j_gene: TRBJ2-7
len: 12

CDR3nt: TGTGCCATCAGGGAGGGGACTAGCGGTGAGCAGTTCTTC
CDR3aa: CAIREGTSGEQFF
d_gene: TRBD2
v_gene: TRBV10-3
abundance: .
j_gene: TRBJ2-1
len: 13

CDR3nt: TGTGCCAGCAGTTTGGGGACTCCAGGGTCCAATGAGCAGTTCTTC
CDR3aa: CASSLGTPGSNEQFF
d_gene: .
v_gene: TRBV28
abundance: .
j_gene: TRBJ2-1
len: 15

CDR3nt: TGCAGCGTTGAAGAGGGGACTAGCGACGAGCAGTACTTC
CDR3aa: CSVEEGTSDEQYF
d_gene: TRBD2
v_gene: TRBV29-1
abundance: few
j_gene: TRBJ2-7
len: 13

CDR3nt: TGTGCCAGCAGCCCCCGGGGGGGGAGGGTTGAAAAACTGTTTTTT
CDR3aa: CASSPRGGRVEKLFF
d_gene: .
v_gene: TRBV9
abundance: few
j_gene: TRBJ1-4
len: 15

CDR3nt: TGTGCCAGCAGCCCTCGGGGGGGTAGGAGGAACACTGAAGCTTTCTTT
CDR3aa: CASSPRGGRRNTEAFF
d_gene: .
v_gene: TRBV7-2
abundance: .
j_gene: TRBJ1-1
len: 16

CDR3nt: TGTGCCAGCAGCCTGGGACAGGGGGTAAGCTCTGGGGCCAACGTCCTGACTTTC
CDR3aa: CASSLGQGVSSGANVLTF
d_gene: TRBD1
v_gene: TRBV4-2
abundance: .
j_gene: TRBJ2-6
len: 18